The 20 T cell receptor beta chains below all came from one sample that was sequenced in a study of control samples from healthy donors and cancer patients. Produced via immunoSEQ multiplex PCR; TCRdb's table is partial and in-frame only. This table has 70,000 to 75,000 clones, under 90% appearing once. The sequenced material came from PBMCs. The receptors were sampled from a man aged 55 to 70 with lung cancer.

V usage is TRBV5-1 and J usage is TRBJ2-1; perhaps TRBD1 as D (6 bases). Trimming removed 0 bases from V and 0 bases from J, with 13 bases in between. Germline-derived CDR1 and CDR2 are SGHRS and YFSETQ. The CDR3 is 17 residues long. The CDR3 sequence is CASSLAVGGTSYNEQFF. CDR3 sequence (DNA): TGCGCCAGCAGCTTGGCGGTAGGGGGTACCTCCTACAATGAGCAGTTCTTC.

This chain joins TRBV12-3 or TRBV12-4 and TRBJ2-1, with no clear D. V lost 1 base and J lost 8, with 9 bases in between. The length of the CDR3 is 13 residues. The CDR3 here is CASSLGSAHEQFF. The CDR3 nucleotides are TGTGCCAGCAGTTTAGGCTCGGCACATGAGCAGTTCTTC.

This clone was detected a few times. The V gene is TRBV5-1, the J gene TRBJ1-6; D is undetermined. This CDR3 has 14 amino acids. Germline V gene data show CDR1 as SGHRS and CDR2 as YFSETQ. V gave up 2 bases and J gave up 1 base, with 4 bases separating them. The CDR3 protein is CASSFSSYNSPLHF. The CDR3 DNA is TGCGCCAGCAGCTTCTCTTCCTATAATTCACCCCTCCACTTT.

This clone appeared a single time. The rearrangement joins TRBV30 to TRBJ2-5, with TRBD1 identical over 10 bases. The CDR3 contains 15 residues. V shed 5 bases and J 5 bases; nucleotides not matched to a gene: 11. Germline V CDR1 and CDR2: GTSNPN, SVGIG (reference sequence). The CDR3 DNA follows: TGTGCCTGGGGAGGATGGACAGGGGGTTTGGAGACCCAGTACTTC. It specifies CAWGGWTGGLETQYF.

Only one count was recorded for this clone. The sample contains more than one DNA sequence encoding this CDR3. The V call is TRBV9, the J call TRBJ2-5; tentative D call: TRBD2 (7 bases). From germline, CDR1 is SGDLS and CDR2 YYNGEE. The CDR3 is 14 amino acids. V was clipped by 3 bases and J by 5 bases, with 14 bases between them. Here the CDR3 DNA reads TGTGCCAGCAGCGGGGAGGGGGGGCTGGAGACCCAGTACTTC. Its translation is CASSGEGGLETQYF.

The rearrangement joins TRBV5-1 to TRBJ2-2; no clear D gene. Germline-derived CDR1 and CDR2 are SGHRS and YFSETQ. The CDR3 has 13 amino acids. V was pared by 4 bases and J by 6 bases, with 10 bases between. The CDR3 DNA reads as TGCGCCAGCAGCGAGGTAGAGGCCGGGGAGCTGTTTTTT. Protein sequence: CASSEVEAGELFF. The whole variable domain, remainder taken from reference TRBV5-1 and TRBJ2-2, is KAGVTQTPRYLIKTRGQQVTLSCSPISGHRSVSWYQQTPGQGLQFLFEYFSETQRNKGNFPGRFSGRQFSNSRSEMNVSTLELGDSALYLCASSEVEAGELFFGEGSRLTVL.

The chain recombines TRBV11-3 with TRBJ2-5; D is uncertain. Trimming stripped 0 bases from V and 1 base from J, with 6 bases between. Germline V gene data show CDR1 as SGHNT and CDR2 as YENEEA. CDR3 length: 14 residues. The CDR3 coding sequence is TGTGCCAGCAGCTTAGACAGTCTCCAAGAGACCCAGTACTTC. Amino acid sequence: CASSLDSLQETQYF.

V gene TRBV9 combines with J gene TRBJ1-3, with D tentatively TRBD1 (5 bases). The CDR3 runs 17 residues. The germline V and J ends were trimmed by 0 bases and 0 bases, with 13 bases remaining between them. The germline V gene encodes CDR1 SGDLS and CDR2 YYNGEE. The CDR3 loop is CASSVEIGDSSGNTIYF. The CDR3 region has the DNA TGTGCCAGCAGCGTAGAAATAGGTGACAGCTCTGGAAACACCATATATTTT.

V is TRBV7-2 and J is TRBJ1-2; D call uncertain. In germline, CDR1 is SGHTA, CDR2 FQGNSA. V was trimmed by 4 bases and J by 5 bases, leaving 11 bases between them. The CDR3 extends over 13 amino acids. The CDR3 sequence is CASSSVAQYGYTF. The CDR3 nucleotides read TGTGCCAGCAGCTCTGTGGCCCAGTATGGCTACACCTTC.

The gene calls are TRBV6-5 and TRBJ1-1; D remains unclear. With 6 bases removed from V and 1 base from J, the gap between germline ends came to 12 bases. CDR1 is MNHEY, CDR2 SVGAGI, per germline. This CDR3 region has 14 residues. The CDR3 reads CASRAISGNTEAFF. Written as DNA, the CDR3 is TGTGCCAGCAGAGCGATATCAGGGAACACTGAAGCTTTCTTT.

This clone was recorded once. The gene calls are TRBV5-4 and TRBJ1-4; the match to TRBD1 covers 10 bases. V gave up 3 bases and J gave up 5 bases; unmatched junction bases: 7. This CDR3 has 16 amino acids. Germline lookup yields CDR1 SGHNT and CDR2 YYREEE (reference sequence). The CDR3 coding sequence is TGTGCCAGCAGCTCCGGGACAGGGGTGGTAAATGAAAAACTGTTTTTT. The encoded protein is CASSSGTGVVNEKLFF.

The rearrangement links TRBV9 to TRBJ1-5; 9 bases are a match to TRBD1. V gave up 3 bases and J gave up 7 bases; unmatched junction bases: 5. Germline V gives CDR1 SGDLS, CDR2 YYNGEE. The CDR3 totals 14 residues. CDR3 DNA sequence: TGTGCCAGCAGCGGGACAGGGGCAGGACAGCCCCAGCATTTT. This sequence encodes CASSGTGAGQPQHF.

This chain uses TRBV5-1 with TRBJ2-3; 8 bases fit TRBD2. The CDR3 covers 16 residues. V lost 4 bases to trimming and J lost 6 bases; unmatched junction nucleotides: 13. From germline, CDR1 is SGHRS and CDR2 YFSETQ. CDR3: CASSLTTGGPSDTQYF. The DNA for the CDR3 is TGCGCCAGCAGCCTGACCACGGGGGGGCCCTCGGATACGCAGTATTTT.

This clone came up once. The chain combines TRBV9 with TRBJ2-2; a possible D gene is TRBD1 (5 bases). The CDR3 is 14 residues long. V was shortened by 3 bases and J by 4 bases, with 10 bases between the two germline ends. Germline V CDR1 and CDR2: SGDLS, YYNGEE. The CDR3 DNA follows: TGTGCCAGCAGCGCACAGGTACTCACCGGGGAGCTGTTTTTT. Its translation is CASSAQVLTGELFF.

The table lists this clone with a count of one. The rearrangement joins TRBV24-1 to TRBJ2-3; D is unresolved. Germline values: CDR1 KGHDR, CDR2 SFDVKD. V lost 4 bases and J lost 0, with 10 bases in between. The CDR3 has 15 residues. The chain's CDR3 is CATSDDLRSTDTQYF. CDR3 bases: TGTGCCACCAGTGACGACTTGAGGAGCACAGATACGCAGTATTTT.

V and J are TRBV5-1 and TRBJ2-5; tentative D call: TRBD1 (5 bases). This CDR3 is 16 amino acids long. The V and J ends lost 1 base and 5 bases respectively, with 18 bases between them. The germline gives CDR1 SGHRS, CDR2 YFSETQ. The CDR3 DNA reads as TGCGCCAGCAGCTTGTCAGCGACTGGGGCAGGGGAGACCCAGTACTTC. It is translated as CASSLSATGAGETQYF.

This clone was counted once. The gene calls are TRBV6-4 and TRBJ2-2; D is possibly TRBD1 (6 bases). The CDR3 length is 17 residues. Germline V CDR1 and CDR2: MRHNA, SNTAGT. V shed 3 bases and J shed 5 bases, with 19 bases lying between them. The chain's CDR3 is CASSEYRVPLGTGELFF. CDR3 nucleotides: TGTGCCAGCAGTGAATACAGGGTCCCTCTCGGGACCGGGGAGCTGTTTTTT.

This clone showed up just once. The V gene is TRBV12-5, the J gene TRBJ1-5, with D possibly being TRBD1 (5 bases). CDR3 size: 15 residues. Germline lookup yields CDR1 LGHNT and CDR2 FRNRAP. V lost 2 bases and J 4 bases, leaving 12 bases between the germline ends. CDR3 residues: CASGLPGGGNQPQHF. DNA for the CDR3: TGTGCTAGTGGTTTGCCTGGGGGAGGGAATCAGCCCCAGCATTTT.

The chain combines TRBV25-1 with TRBJ1-5; D perhaps matches TRBD1 (5 bases). Trimming pared 5 bases from V and 12 bases from J, leaving 26 bases between. The CDR3 loop spans 16 amino acids. The germline gives CDR1 MGHDK, CDR2 SYGVNS. The CDR3 is CASSPSPGGRWAHQHF. The CDR3 nucleotides are TGTGCCAGCAGTCCTTCCCCGGGGGGAAGGTGGGCCCACCAGCATTTT.

V and J are TRBV30 and TRBJ1-2, with 11 bases aligning to TRBD1. The length of the CDR3 is 15 residues. The germline gives CDR1 GTSNPN, CDR2 SVGIG (reference sequence). Trimming removed 3 bases from V and 5 bases from J; junction bases left unmatched: 8. DNA for the CDR3: TGTGCCTGGAGCGGGACAGGGGGAGGGCGGTATGGCTACACCTTC. This encodes CAWSGTGGGRYGYTF.